This T cell receptor (beta chain) is drawn from a study of control samples from healthy donors and cancer patients. Profiled with immunoSEQ multiplex PCR; TCRdb holds only in-frame clones, not every one. This repertoire shows 390,000 or so clones, approximately 92% found once; its top ten account for just under 6.5%. Germline V CDR1 and CDR2: LNHDA, SQIVND (reference sequence). The CDR3 is 16 residues long. V shed 7 bases and J shed 4 bases, with 20 bases lying between them. The J gene is TRBJ1-5, the V gene TRBV19; D is possibly TRBD1 (6 bases). Material: PBMCs. This TCR derives from a man in his forties with head and neck cancer. CDR3 coding DNA: TGTGCCAGTAATCCACCCCCGGACAGTACAAATCAGCCCCAGCATTTT. It specifies CASNPPPDSTNQPQHF.